One sample yielded the 9 T cell receptor beta chains listed below, sequenced in a study of T cell changes during pregnancy in multiple sclerosis (dated by TCRdb to the late 2010s). Libraries were made using the immunoSEQ multiplex PCR assay. TCRdb stores this immuneACCESS table with in-frame sequences only. Part of the clones is absent; in the studies checked, under half of the shortfall reflects unresolved V genes, and no reason is known for the rest. The sample has roughly 59,000 clones on record, approximately 92% of them singletons. In total, the top ten clones hold 0.36% of the sample. This material consisted of CD4+ T cells from peripheral blood mononuclear cells, taken before pregnancy. Receptors originate from a female donor with multiple sclerosis, enrolled in a pregnancy study.

The chain is built from TRBV7-2 and TRBJ2-3; D is uncertain. The germline V gene has CDR1 SGHTA and CDR2 FQGNSA. V was clipped by 2 bases and J by 5 bases, with 8 bases between them. CDR3 length equals 13 residues. The CDR3 is CASSLLGGDTQYF. The CDR3 DNA reads TGTGCCAGCAGCTTACTAGGTGGAGATACGCAGTATTTT.

The CDR3 is CASSESGQGKAYEQYF. The CDR3 nucleotides are TGTGCCAGCAGTGAATCCGGACAGGGGAAGGCCTACGAGCAGTACTTC. This chain links TRBV6-1 with TRBJ2-5, with TRBD1 identical over 9 bases. The J call may be incorrect, as the DNA end agrees better with TRBJ2-7. The germline V gene encodes CDR1 MNHNS and CDR2 SASEGT. The CDR3 has 16 residues.

The DNA of the CDR3 is TGCAGCGTTAGGGACTACGACTACGAGCAGTACTTC. It is translated as CSVRDYDYEQYF. This chain uses TRBV29-1 with TRBJ2-7; 7 positions agree with TRBD2. Germline CDR1 reads SQVTM; CDR2 reads ANQGSEA. After removal of 5 bases from V and 3 bases from J, the junction contained 4 bases not matched to a gene. The CDR3 spans 12 residues.

The chain combines TRBV5-1 with TRBJ1-1; no definite D call. The CDR3 covers 15 residues. Germline-derived CDR1 and CDR2 are SGHRS and YFSETQ. Trimming removed 0 bases from V and 0 bases from J, with 9 bases in between. As DNA, the CDR3 is TGCGCCAGCAGCTTGGTGAACCCGGTGAACACTGAAGCTTTCTTT. This encodes CASSLVNPVNTEAFF.

The V and J genes are TRBV5-8 and TRBJ1-1, with TRBD1 as a possible D gene (5 bases). V dropped 0 bases and J dropped 2 bases, with 11 bases sitting between them. This CDR3 has 15 residues. CDR1 is SGHTS, CDR2 YDEGEE, per germline. CDR3 nucleotide sequence: TGTGCCAGCAGCTTGGGGGCGGGGGTAAACACTGAAGCTTTCTTT. This codes for CASSLGAGVNTEAFF.

The V call is TRBV19, the J call TRBJ1-5; D unclear. V lost 8 bases, J lost 2 bases, and 7 bases lay in between. This CDR3 contains 12 residues. Germline V gene data show CDR1 as LNHDA and CDR2 as SQIVND (reference sequence). The DNA of the CDR3 is TGTGCCAGTTCTCTTGGCAATCAGCCCCAGCATTTT. It codes for CASSLGNQPQHF.

The rearrangement links TRBV5-5 to TRBJ1-5; D possibly corresponds to TRBD1 (5 bases). This CDR3 spans 20 amino acids. The V and J ends lost 0 bases and 0 bases respectively, with 22 bases between them. The germline V gene has CDR1 SGHKS and CDR2 YYEKEE (reference sequence). The DNA for the CDR3 is TGTGCCAGCAGCTTGGCCGGGTCGGGAGGGACTCTAAATAGCAATCAGCCCCAGCATTTT. It yields the protein CASSLAGSGGTLNSNQPQHF.

The chain combines TRBV29-1 with TRBJ1-1; unclear D gene. Between the trimmed V and J ends, which lost 1 base and 1 base, there was a span of 7 bases. Germline CDR1 is SQVTM and CDR2 is ANQGSEA. This CDR3 is built from 13 residues. The CDR3 nucleotides read TGCAGCGTTGAAGTTACAGCGAACACTGAAGCTTTCTTT. This sequence encodes CSVEVTANTEAFF.

The genes are TRBV4-1 and TRBJ2-7; 14 positions agree with TRBD2. This CDR3 contains 16 residues. After removal of 4 bases from V and 5 bases from J, the junction contained 7 bases not matched to a gene. Germline V gene data show CDR1 as MGHRA and CDR2 as YSYEKL. This chain's CDR3 is CASSPQGLAGAHEQYF. The CDR3 DNA reads as TGCGCCAGCAGCCCGCAGGGACTAGCGGGAGCCCACGAGCAGTACTTC.